These 7 T cell receptor beta chains originate from one sample sequenced in a study of CD8 T cells in ankylosing spondylitis. Findings of the study overall: Seven or eight highly homologous variants made up a TCR beta motif, and this motif appeared characteristic of ankylosing spondylitis blood.

Which antigens these TCRs recognize remains unknown. Each CDR3 protein gets one entry after TCRdb re-called the 5' RACE reads with MiXCR. The table shows a few hundred thousand distinct CDR3 sequences, with around 20% occurring only once. What was sequenced was blood, either unsorted or a sorted T cell fraction (not recorded which). The receptors were sampled from a male donor with ankylosing spondylitis.

This clonotype was seen a few times. The chain is built from TRBV29-1 and TRBJ2-3, with TRBD2 matching over 9 bases. This CDR3 contains 14 residues. Germline V gene sequence: CDR1 SQVTM, CDR2 ANQGSEA. V shed 5 bases and J 11 bases; nucleotides not matched to a gene: 14. CDR3 nucleotide sequence: TGCAGCGTTCATATAGCGGGAGTAGGTTCCCAGCAGTATTTT. The encoded protein is CSVHIAGVGSQQYF.

The chain links TRBV10-3 to TRBJ2-5; D gene unclear. V was pared by 0 bases and J by 2 bases, with 4 bases between. CDR1 and CDR2 (germline): ENHRY, SYGVKD. The CDR3 loop spans 13 amino acids. The CDR3 region has the DNA TGTGCCATCAGTGAGTCCTCTCAAGAGACCCAGTACTTC. Its translation is CAISESSQETQYF.

This clonotype was counted a few times. The gene calls are TRBV3-1 and TRBJ2-4, with no clear D. Germline lookup yields CDR1 LGHDT and CDR2 YNNKEL (reference sequence). Trimming shortened V by 1 base and J by 7 bases, and 8 bases separated the two germline ends. The CDR3 loop spans 13 amino acids. Here the CDR3 DNA reads TGTGCCAGCAGCCAAGGTTCCGGGAACATTCAGTACTTC. Protein sequence: CASSQGSGNIQYF. Based on the CDR3 plus reference TRBV3-1 and TRBJ2-4, the full variable domain is DTAVSQTPKYLVTQMGNDKSIKCEQNLGHDTMYWYKQDSKKFLKIMFSYNNKELIINETVPNRFSPKSPDKAHLNLHINSLELGDSAVYFCASSQGSGNIQYFGAGTRLSVL.

This clonotype was observed a handful of times. V is TRBV28 and J is TRBJ2-3; possibly TRBD1 or TRBD2 for D (6 bases each). The germline V gene has CDR1 MDHEN and CDR2 SYDVKM. V lost 10 bases and J lost 2, with 13 bases in between. CDR3 length: 13 amino acids. The CDR3 protein is CATRRDNTDTQYF. CDR3 nucleotide sequence: TGTGCCACTCGGCGGGACAACACAGATACGCAGTATTTT.

This clonotype was recorded a few times. CDR3 sequence (DNA): TGCGCCAGCAGCCAGGGACTCCTATACAATGAGCAGTTCTTC. It translates to CASSQGLLYNEQFF. The rearrangement links TRBV4-3 to TRBJ2-1, with D tentatively TRBD2 (6 bases). Trimming shortened V by 3 bases and J by 4 bases, and 10 bases separated the two germline ends. Germline V gene data show CDR1 as LGHNA and CDR2 as YSLEER. There are 14 residues in the CDR3.

This clonotype was detected a few times. The V gene is TRBV28, the J gene TRBJ2-1, with D tentatively TRBD1 or TRBD2 (5 bases each). Trimming took 1 base from V and 6 from J, leaving 19 bases between them. Germline CDR1 and CDR2: MDHEN and SYDVKM. The CDR3 consists of 17 residues. The CDR3 nucleotides read TGTGCCAGCAGTTTATCCAGGGACGTTCTCCTCGTCAATGAGCAGTTCTTC. It translates to CASSLSRDVLLVNEQFF.

The chain is built from TRBV28 and TRBJ2-5; D uncertain. V lost 4 bases and J lost 1, with 10 bases in between. The V gene's germline CDR1 is MDHEN and CDR2 SYDVKM. The CDR3 consists of 14 residues. The CDR3 nucleotides are TGTGCCAGCAGTTCAACTACTCTCCAAGAGACCCAGTACTTC. Protein sequence: CASSSTTLQETQYF.